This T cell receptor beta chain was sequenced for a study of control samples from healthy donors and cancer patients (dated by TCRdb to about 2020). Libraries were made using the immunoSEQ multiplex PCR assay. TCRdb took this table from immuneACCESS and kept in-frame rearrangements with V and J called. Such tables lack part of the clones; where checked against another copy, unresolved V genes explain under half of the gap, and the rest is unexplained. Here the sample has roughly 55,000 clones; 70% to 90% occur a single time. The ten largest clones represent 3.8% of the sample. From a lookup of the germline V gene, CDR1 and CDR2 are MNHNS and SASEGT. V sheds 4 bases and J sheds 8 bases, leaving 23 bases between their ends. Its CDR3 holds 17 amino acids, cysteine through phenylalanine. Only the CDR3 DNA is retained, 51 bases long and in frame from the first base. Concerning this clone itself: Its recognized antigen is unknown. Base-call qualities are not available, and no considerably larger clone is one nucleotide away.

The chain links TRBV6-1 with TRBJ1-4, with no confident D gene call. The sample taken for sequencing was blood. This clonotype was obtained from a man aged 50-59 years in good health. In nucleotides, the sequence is TGTGCCAGCAGTGCCCCCCCGTGGTCCTCTGAATGGGAAAAACTGTTTTTT. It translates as CASSAPPWSSEWEKLFF.